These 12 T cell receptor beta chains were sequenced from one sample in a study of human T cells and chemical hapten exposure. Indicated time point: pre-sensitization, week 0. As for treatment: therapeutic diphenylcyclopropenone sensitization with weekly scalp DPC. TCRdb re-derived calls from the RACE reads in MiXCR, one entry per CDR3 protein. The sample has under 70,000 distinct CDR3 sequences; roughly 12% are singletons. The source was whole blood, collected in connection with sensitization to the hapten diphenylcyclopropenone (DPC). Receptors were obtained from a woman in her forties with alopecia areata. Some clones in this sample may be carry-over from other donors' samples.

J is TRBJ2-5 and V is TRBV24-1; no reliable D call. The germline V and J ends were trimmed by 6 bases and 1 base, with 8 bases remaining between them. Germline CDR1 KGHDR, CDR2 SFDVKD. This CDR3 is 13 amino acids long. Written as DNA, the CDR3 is TGTGCCACCAGTTTGCCCGGCCAAGAGACCCAGTACTTC. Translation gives CATSLPGQETQYF.

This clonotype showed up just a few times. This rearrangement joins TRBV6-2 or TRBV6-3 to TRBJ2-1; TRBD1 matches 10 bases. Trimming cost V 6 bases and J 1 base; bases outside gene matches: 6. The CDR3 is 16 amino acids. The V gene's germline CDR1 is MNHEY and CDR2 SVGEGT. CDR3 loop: CASRDRQGASYNEQFF. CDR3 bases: TGTGCCAGCAGGGACCGACAGGGGGCTTCCTACAATGAGCAGTTCTTC.

The CDR3 is CASSISQETQYF. The CDR3 coding sequence is TGTGCCAGCAGCATATCCCAAGAGACCCAGTACTTC. The V and J genes are TRBV7-6 and TRBJ2-5; D is undetermined. Trimming removed 5 bases from V and 1 base from J, with 5 bases in between. There are 12 residues in the CDR3. CDR1 SGHVS and CDR2 FNYEAQ come from the germline V gene.

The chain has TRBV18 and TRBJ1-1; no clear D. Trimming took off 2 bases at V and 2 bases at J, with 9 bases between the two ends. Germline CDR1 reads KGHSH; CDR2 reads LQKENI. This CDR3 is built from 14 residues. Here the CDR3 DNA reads TGTGCCAGCTCACCAAGTCGAAAAAACACTGAAGCTTTCTTT. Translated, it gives CASSPSRKNTEAFF.

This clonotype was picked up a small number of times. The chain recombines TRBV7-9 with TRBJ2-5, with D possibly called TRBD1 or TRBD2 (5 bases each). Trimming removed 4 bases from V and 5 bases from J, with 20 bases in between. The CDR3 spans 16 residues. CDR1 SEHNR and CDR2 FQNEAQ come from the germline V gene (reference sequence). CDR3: CASSSGTSPGWETQYF. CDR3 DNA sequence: TGTGCCAGCAGCTCGGGGACGTCCCCAGGCTGGGAGACCCAGTACTTC.

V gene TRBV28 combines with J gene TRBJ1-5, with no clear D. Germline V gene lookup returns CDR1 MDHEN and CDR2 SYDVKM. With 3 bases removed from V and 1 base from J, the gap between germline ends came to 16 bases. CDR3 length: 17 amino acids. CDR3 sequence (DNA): TGTGCCAGCAGTTTCCATCCCCGAGGGTCCAGCAATCAGCCCCAGCATTTT. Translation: CASSFHPRGSSNQPQHF.

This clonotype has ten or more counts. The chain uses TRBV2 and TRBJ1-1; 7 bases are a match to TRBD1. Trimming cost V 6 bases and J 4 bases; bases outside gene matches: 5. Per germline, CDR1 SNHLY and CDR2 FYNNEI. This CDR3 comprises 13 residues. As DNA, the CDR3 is TGTGCCAGCAGAATGACAGGGAGCACTGAAGCTTTCTTT. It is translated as CASRMTGSTEAFF.

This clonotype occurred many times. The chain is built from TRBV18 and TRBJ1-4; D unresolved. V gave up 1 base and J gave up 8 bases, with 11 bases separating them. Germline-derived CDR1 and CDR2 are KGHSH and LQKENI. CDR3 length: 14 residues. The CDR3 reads CASSPLSRAEKLFF. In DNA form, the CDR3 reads TGTGCCAGCTCACCACTGAGCCGGGCCGAAAAACTGTTTTTT. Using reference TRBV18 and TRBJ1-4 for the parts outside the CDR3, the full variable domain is NAGVMQNPRHLVRRRGQEARLRCSPMKGHSHVYWYRQLPEEGLKFMVYLQKENIIDESGMPKERFSAEFPKEGPSILRIQQVVRGDSAAYFCASSPLSRAEKLFFGSGTQLSVL.

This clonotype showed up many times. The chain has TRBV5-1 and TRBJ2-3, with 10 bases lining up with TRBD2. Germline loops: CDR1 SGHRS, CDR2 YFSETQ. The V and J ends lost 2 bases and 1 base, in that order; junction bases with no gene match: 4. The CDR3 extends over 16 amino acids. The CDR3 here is CASSFSGTSGTDTQYF. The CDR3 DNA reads TGCGCCAGCAGCTTTAGCGGGACTAGCGGCACAGATACGCAGTATTTT.

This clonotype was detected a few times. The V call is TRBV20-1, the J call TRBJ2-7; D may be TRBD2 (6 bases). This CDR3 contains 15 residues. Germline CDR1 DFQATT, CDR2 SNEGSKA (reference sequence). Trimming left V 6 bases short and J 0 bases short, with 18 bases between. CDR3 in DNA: TGCAGTGCCGGGAGAGGCGGGGAGACCTCCTACGAGCAGTACTTC. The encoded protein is CSAGRGGETSYEQYF.

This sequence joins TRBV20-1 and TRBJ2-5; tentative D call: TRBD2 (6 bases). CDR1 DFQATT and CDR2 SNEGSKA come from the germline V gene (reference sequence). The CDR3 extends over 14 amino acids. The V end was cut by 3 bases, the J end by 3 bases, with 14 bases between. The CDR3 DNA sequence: TGCAGTGCTAGGCTCCGGGAGTATAAAGAGACCCAGTACTTC. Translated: CSARLREYKETQYF.

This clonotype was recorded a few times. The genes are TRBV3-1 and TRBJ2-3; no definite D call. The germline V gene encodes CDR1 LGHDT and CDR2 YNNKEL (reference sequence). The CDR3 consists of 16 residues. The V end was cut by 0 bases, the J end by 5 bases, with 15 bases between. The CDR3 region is CASSQDLSPGGDTQYF. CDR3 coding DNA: TGTGCCAGCAGCCAAGATCTAAGCCCAGGTGGAGATACGCAGTATTTT.